These 24 T cell receptor beta chains were sequenced from one sample in a study of T cell responses to AZD1222 COVID-19 vaccine. Some clones are missing from TCRdb's copy, which holds only in-frame ones; the method was immunoSEQ multiplex PCR. The table shows about 150,000 clones, with 80% to 90% occurring only once. This sample comprised peripheral blood, obtained on day 0 of AZD1222 vaccination. The receptors shown here come from an adult in good health.

This clone is medium-sized (0.01 to 0.1%) within its sample. CDR3 coding DNA: TGTGCCAGCAGTTATACGGGAGGCACATACAATGAGCAGTTCTTC. It is translated as CASSYTGGTYNEQFF. This chain joins TRBV6-2 or TRBV6-3 and TRBJ2-1, with TRBD2 matching over 7 bases. Germline lookup yields CDR1 MNHEY and CDR2 SVGEGT. This CDR3 has 15 residues. Germline trimming cut 3 bases from V and 4 bases from J; bases unmatched to any gene: 6.

This sequence joins TRBV28 and TRBJ1-2; 7 bases are shared with TRBD1. The CDR3 length is 15 residues. With V trimmed by 5 bases and J by 1 base, 7 bases remained unmatched. Germline V CDR1 and CDR2: MDHEN, SYDVKM. The CDR3 reads CASSTRTGLNYGYTF. CDR3 nucleotide sequence: TGTGCCAGCAGTACCCGGACAGGTCTTAACTATGGCTACACCTTC.

The CDR3 sequence: CASSALGTSGGNTRNEQFF. CDR3 DNA sequence: TGTGCCAGCAGCGCCCTAGGAACTAGCGGGGGAAATACAAGGAATGAGCAGTTCTTC. The rearrangement joins TRBV9 to TRBJ2-1; TRBD2 matches at 11 bases. The CDR3 totals 19 residues. V dropped 3 bases and J dropped 7; count of bases not matched to a gene: 18. The germline CDR1 and CDR2 sequences are SGDLS and YYNGEE.

This chain joins TRBV14 and TRBJ1-2; 7 bases line up with TRBD1. From germline, CDR1 is SGHDN and CDR2 FVKESK. CDR3 size: 19 residues. Trimming at V came to 1 base and at J to 5 bases, leaving 19 bases not matched to a gene. In DNA, the CDR3 is TGTGCCAGCAGCCAAGGCCGGAGGACAGGAGGCCTTCCTCTTTATGGCTACACCTTC. This gives the protein CASSQGRRTGGLPLYGYTF.

The chain combines TRBV7-3 with TRBJ2-5, with D possibly TRBD1 on 5 matching bases. Germline CDR1 SGHTA, CDR2 FQGTGA. The CDR3 sequence is 13 residues long. The ends were cut back, 5 bases at V and 1 base at J, with 8 bases in the middle. The CDR3 spells CASSVTVQETQYF. The CDR3 nucleotides are TGTGCCAGCAGCGTGACAGTCCAAGAGACCCAGTACTTC.

As regards this clone: A junction end diverges from the germline sequence, so it may reflect a read error. This sequence joins TRBV5-1 and TRBJ2-7; 8 nucleotides align to TRBD2. From germline, CDR1 is SGHRS and CDR2 YFSETQ. The CDR3 totals 14 residues. For the CDR3, the DNA is TGCGCCCGCAGCGGCGGGGGGTTAGGCTACGAGCAGTACTTC. Amino acids: CARSGGGLGYEQYF.

The rearrangement links TRBV6-5 to TRBJ1-4; D gene ambiguous. V was trimmed by 8 bases and J by 8 bases, leaving 18 bases between them. The length of the CDR3 is 14 residues. Germline lookup yields CDR1 MNHEY and CDR2 SVGAGI. The CDR3 here is CASAPLGRDEKLFF. In DNA form, the CDR3 reads TGTGCCAGCGCGCCTTTGGGTCGAGACGAAAAACTGTTTTTT.

To note about this clone: The same CDR3 arises from other DNA sequences in this sample as well. The chain joins TRBV18 to TRBJ1-3, with 8 bases matching TRBD1. Germline V lookup: CDR1 KGHSH, CDR2 LQKENI. This CDR3 is 15 amino acids long. V trimming: 3 bases; J trimming: 2 bases; junction bases outside the gene matches: 3. The CDR3 nucleotides read TGTGCCAGCTCACCGGACAGGGTGGCTGGAAACACCATATATTTT. Its translation is CASSPDRVAGNTIYF. Drawing the rest from reference TRBV18 and TRBJ1-3, the complete variable domain is NAGVMQNPRHLVRRRGQEARLRCSPMKGHSHVYWYRQLPEEGLKFMVYLQKENIIDESGMPKERFSAEFPKEGPSILRIQQVVRGDSAAYFCASSPDRVAGNTIYFGEGSWLTVV.

This sequence joins TRBV6-5 and TRBJ1-6; weak D call: TRBD1 (5 bases). V lost 7 bases to trimming and J lost 11 bases, with 15 bases between them. Germline V gene data show CDR1 as MNHEY and CDR2 as SVGAGI. The CDR3 totals 13 residues. CDR3 protein: CASKEGFAAPLHF. The CDR3 coding sequence is TGTGCCAGCAAAGAGGGGTTCGCGGCACCCCTCCACTTT.

V is TRBV2 and J is TRBJ1-2; perhaps TRBD1 as D (6 bases). Per the germline V gene, CDR1 is SNHLY and CDR2 is FYNNEI. V shed 1 base and J shed 8 bases, with 14 bases lying between them. The CDR3 has 14 residues. CDR3 in amino acids: CASSEGRTGIGYTF. The CDR3 DNA reads as TGTGCCAGCAGTGAAGGGCGAACAGGGATCGGCTACACCTTC.

This chain uses TRBV2 with TRBJ2-5; 8 nucleotides line up with TRBD2. Germline lookup yields CDR1 SNHLY and CDR2 FYNNEI. This CDR3 comprises 14 residues. V shed 6 bases and J 5 bases; nucleotides not matched to a gene: 8. CDR3 loop: CASRPERESETQYF. CDR3 nucleotide sequence: TGTGCCAGCAGGCCCGAGCGGGAGAGCGAGACCCAGTACTTC. The full variable domain, rest sourced from reference TRBV2 and TRBJ2-5, is EPEVTQTPSHQVTQMGQEVILRCVPISNHLYFYWYRQILGQKVEFLVSFYNNEISEKSEIFDDQFSVERPDGSNFTLKIRSTKLEDSAMYFCASRPERESETQYFGPGTRLLVL.

CDR3 sequence reads: CASKYDRTGNSPLHF. The CDR3 coding sequence is TGTGCCAGCAAATACGACAGGACCGGGAATTCACCCCTCCACTTT. The chain uses TRBV6-4 and TRBJ1-6; D might be TRBD1 (6 bases). The V end was cut by 7 bases, the J end by 7 bases, with 17 bases between. This CDR3 comprises 15 residues. CDR1 and CDR2 (germline): MRHNA, SNTAGT.

The rearrangement joins TRBV6-5 to TRBJ1-1; D might be TRBD1 (6 bases). V shed 7 bases and J shed 11 bases, with 20 bases lying between them. Germline V gives CDR1 MNHEY, CDR2 SVGAGI. The CDR3 loop spans 13 amino acids. DNA of the CDR3: TGTGCCAGCACCCAGGGGCCTGGTCGTACGGCTTTCTTT. It encodes CASTQGPGRTAFF.

This chain connects TRBV29-1 to TRBJ1-1; D is perhaps TRBD1 (6 bases). Trimming removed 6 bases at V and 1 base at J, with 12 bases between. The CDR3 runs to 13 residues. CDR1 is SQVTM and CDR2 is ANQGSEA in the germline V gene. CDR3 DNA: TGCAGCGTAACAGGGTTGGGGAACACTGAAGCTTTCTTT. Translated: CSVTGLGNTEAFF.

This clone has just one count. The chain carries TRBV7-2 and TRBJ2-2; D is possibly TRBD2 (5 bases). Trimming left V 5 bases short and J 1 base short, with 14 bases between. Germline loops: CDR1 SGHTA, CDR2 FQGNSA. This CDR3 contains 16 residues. The CDR3 DNA reads TGTGCCAGCAGCCAACAAAACGCGGGGAACACCGGGGAGCTGTTTTTT. Protein product: CASSQQNAGNTGELFF. Complete variable domain (other parts from reference TRBV7-2 and TRBJ2-2): GAGVSQSPSNKVTEKGKDVELRCDPISGHTALYWYRQSLGQGLEFLIYFQGNSAPDKSGLPSDRFSAERTGGSVSTLTIQRTQQEDSAVYLCASSQQNAGNTGELFFGEGSRLTVL.

The rearrangement uses TRBV7-2 and TRBJ2-1, with 8 bases that match TRBD2. CDR1 SGHTA and CDR2 FQGNSA come from the germline V gene. This CDR3 region has 18 residues. V lost 1 base, J lost 5 bases, and 13 bases stayed unmatched. DNA of the CDR3: TGTGCCAGCAGCTTAGGGTTCGCTGGCGGGAGGCTGGACAATGAGCAGTTCTTC. This codes for CASSLGFAGGRLDNEQFF.

This chain links TRBV7-9 with TRBJ1-6; tentative D call: TRBD1 (5 bases). Between the trimmed V and J ends, which lost 5 bases and 0 bases, there was a span of 14 bases. This CDR3 is 17 amino acids long. Germline V CDR1 and CDR2: SEHNR, FQNEAQ (reference sequence). The DNA for the CDR3 is TGTGCCAGCAGCCACCCCCAGGACACCTCCTATAATTCACCCCTCCACTTT. This gives the protein CASSHPQDTSYNSPLHF.

The chain employs TRBV7-9 and TRBJ2-2; possible D gene TRBD2, 6 bases. Trimming removed 5 bases at V and 3 bases at J, with 10 bases between. The germline gives CDR1 SEHNR, CDR2 FQNEAQ (reference sequence). The CDR3 totals 14 residues. DNA of the CDR3: TGTGCCAGCAGCCCGGGACTTTACACCGGGGAGCTGTTTTTT. This sequence encodes CASSPGLYTGELFF.

The chain recombines TRBV10-3 with TRBJ2-3; 9 bases map to TRBD2. Per germline, CDR1 ENHRY and CDR2 SYGVKD. The CDR3 has 14 residues. Germline trimming cut 6 bases from V and 1 base from J; bases unmatched to any gene: 2. Here the CDR3 reads CAIRREGGTDTQYF. The CDR3 DNA reads as TGTGCCATCAGGCGGGAGGGTGGCACAGATACGCAGTATTTT.

This sequence joins TRBV6-1 and TRBJ1-2; D is unresolved. V dropped 1 base and J dropped 8 bases, with 14 bases sitting between them. Germline loops: CDR1 MNHNS, CDR2 SASEGT. The CDR3 has 14 amino acids. The CDR3 region has the DNA TGTGCCAGCAGTGAAGTTCGGCCCCCGTGGGGCTACACCTTC. Translating it yields CASSEVRPPWGYTF.

This chain uses TRBV18 with TRBJ2-2; no definite D call. Trimming shortened V by 4 bases and J by 1 base, and 7 bases separated the two germline ends. The length of the CDR3 is 14 residues. Germline V gives CDR1 KGHSH, CDR2 LQKENI. The CDR3 DNA reads TGTGCCAGCTCACAACCACTGAACACCGGGGAGCTGTTTTTT. Its protein is CASSQPLNTGELFF.

V is TRBV5-1 and J is TRBJ2-3; D gene uncertain. V lost 7 bases and J 4 bases, leaving 10 bases between the germline ends. The CDR3 has 12 amino acids. Germline V gives CDR1 SGHRS, CDR2 YFSETQ. The CDR3 sequence: CASRYQADTQYF. As DNA, the CDR3 is TGCGCCAGCCGATACCAGGCAGATACGCAGTATTTT.

This clone appeared a few times. The rearrangement links TRBV7-2 to TRBJ1-2, with 9 bases lining up with TRBD1. Germline values: CDR1 SGHTA, CDR2 FQGNSA. Trimming removed 0 bases from V and 8 bases from J; junction bases left unmatched: 7. CDR3 length: 15 residues. Here the CDR3 DNA reads TGTGCCAGCAGCTTAGCGATTTGGGGACAGGGAGGCTACACCTTC. This gives the protein CASSLAIWGQGGYTF.

The chain has TRBV2 and TRBJ1-2; D remains ambiguous. V dropped 6 bases and J dropped 11 bases, with 13 bases sitting between them. CDR1 is SNHLY and CDR2 is FYNNEI in the germline V gene. The CDR3 has 11 amino acids. The CDR3 sequence is CASRPYLTYTF. The CDR3 DNA reads as TGTGCCAGCAGGCCGTACCTAACTTACACCTTC.